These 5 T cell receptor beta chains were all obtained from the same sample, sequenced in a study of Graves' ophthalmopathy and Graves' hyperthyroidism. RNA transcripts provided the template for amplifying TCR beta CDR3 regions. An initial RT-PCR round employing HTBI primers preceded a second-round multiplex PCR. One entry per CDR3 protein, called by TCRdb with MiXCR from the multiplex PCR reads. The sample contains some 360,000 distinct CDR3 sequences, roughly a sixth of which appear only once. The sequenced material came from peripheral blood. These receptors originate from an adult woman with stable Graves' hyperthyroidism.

The CDR3 region has the DNA TGCAGTGCTAGAGACGGGACCGATATTTCCTACGAGCAGTACTTC. Protein product: CSARDGTDISYEQYF. This sequence joins TRBV20-1 and TRBJ2-7; either TRBD1 or TRBD2 may supply D (5 bases each). V was pared by 0 bases and J by 1 base, with 13 bases between. The germline CDR1 and CDR2 sequences are DFQATT and SNEGSKA (reference sequence). The CDR3 is 15 amino acids.

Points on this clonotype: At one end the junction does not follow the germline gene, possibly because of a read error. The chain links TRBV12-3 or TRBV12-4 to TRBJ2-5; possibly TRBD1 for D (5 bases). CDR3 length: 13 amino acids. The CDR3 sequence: CASSLDRLRGRDF. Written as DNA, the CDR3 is TGTGCCAGCAGTTTAGATAGATTAAGGGGAAGGGACTTC.

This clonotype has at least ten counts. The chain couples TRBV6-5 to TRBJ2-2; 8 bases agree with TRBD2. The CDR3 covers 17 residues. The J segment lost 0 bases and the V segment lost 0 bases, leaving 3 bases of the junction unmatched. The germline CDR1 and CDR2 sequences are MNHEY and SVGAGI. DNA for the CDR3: TGTGCCAGCAGTTACTCACTAGCGGCCGCGAACACCGGGGAGCTGTTTTTT. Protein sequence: CASSYSLAAANTGELFF.

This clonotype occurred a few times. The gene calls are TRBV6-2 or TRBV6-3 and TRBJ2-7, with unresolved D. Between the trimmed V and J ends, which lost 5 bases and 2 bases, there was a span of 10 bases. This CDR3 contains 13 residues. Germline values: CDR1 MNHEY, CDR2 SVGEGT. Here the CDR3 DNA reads TGTGCCAGCAGTCGGACCTCGACCTACGAGCAGTACTTC. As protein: CASSRTSTYEQYF.

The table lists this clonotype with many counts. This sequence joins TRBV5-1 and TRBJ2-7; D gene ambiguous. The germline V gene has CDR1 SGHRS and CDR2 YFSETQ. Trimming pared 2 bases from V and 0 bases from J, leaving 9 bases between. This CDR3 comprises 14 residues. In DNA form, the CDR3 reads TGCGCCAGCAGCTTTGGAGAGATCTCCTACGAGCAGTACTTC. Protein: CASSFGEISYEQYF.